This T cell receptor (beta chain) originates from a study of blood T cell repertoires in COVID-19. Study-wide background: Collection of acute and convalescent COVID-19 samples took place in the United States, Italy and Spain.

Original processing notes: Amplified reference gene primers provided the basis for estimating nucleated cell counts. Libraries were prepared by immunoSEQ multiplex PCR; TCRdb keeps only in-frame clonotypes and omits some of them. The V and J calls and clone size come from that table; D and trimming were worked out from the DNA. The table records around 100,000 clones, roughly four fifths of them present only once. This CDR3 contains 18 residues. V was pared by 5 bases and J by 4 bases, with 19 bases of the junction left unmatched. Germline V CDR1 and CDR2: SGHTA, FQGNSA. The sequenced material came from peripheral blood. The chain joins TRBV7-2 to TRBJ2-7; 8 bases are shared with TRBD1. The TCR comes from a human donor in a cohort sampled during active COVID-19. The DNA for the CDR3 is TGTGCCAGCAGCGCTAGGGCCCCCCCTGACAGGGGTTGGTACGAGCAGTACTTC. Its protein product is CASSARAPPDRGWYEQYF.